Listed below are T cell receptor beta chains from one sample, sequenced in a study of CD8 T cells in Susac syndrome. TCRdb fed the immunoSEQ multiplex PCR reads into MiXCR, producing one record per CDR3 protein. Of 140,000 or so distinct CDR3 sequences in the sample, approximately 95% were seen once. The sequenced material came from CD4+ T cells from PBMCs. The source of these receptors is a human donor with multiple sclerosis. Each CDR3 is given with its conserved first and last residue. The D gene is left open where the match is weak. Clone size is shown for a subset of rows, as once, few, many or a class of expanded clone.

v_call,j_call,clone_size,d_call,cdr3_aa,cdr3_nt
TRBV4-2,TRBJ2-5,few,TRBD2,CASSQDRLAGQETQYF,TGTGCCAGCAGCCAAGATCGGCTAGCGGGGCAAGAGACCCAGTACTTC
TRBV11-2,TRBJ2-7,.,TRBD1,CASSIGQGGTLSYEQYF,TGTGCCAGCAGCATTGGACAGGGGGGGACTCTCTCCTACGAGCAGTACTTC
TRBV10-3,TRBJ1-2,.,TRBD1,CAITDRVNYGYTF,TGTGCCATCACGGACAGGGTCAACTATGGCTACACCTTC
TRBV3-1,TRBJ2-3,once,TRBD1,CASSQVTGETDTQYF,TGTGCCAGCAGCCAAGTTACAGGGGAGACAGATACGCAGTATTTT
TRBV4-1,TRBJ2-4,.,TRBD1,CASSHEGGPLAKNIQYF,TGCGCCAGCAGCCACGAAGGGGGCCCACTAGCCAAAAACATTCAGTACTTC
TRBV3-1,TRBJ2-7,few,TRBD1,CASSGGQRSSYEQYF,TGTGCCAGCAGCGGGGGACAGCGAAGCTCCTACGAGCAGTACTTC
TRBV5-1,TRBJ1-1,.,.,CASSWTGTGNTEAFF,TGCGCCAGCAGCTGGACCGGGACGGGGAACACTGAAGCTTTCTTT
TRBV7-2,TRBJ2-7,.,.,CASSLVGIQGIYEQYF,TGTGCCAGCAGCTTAGTAGGGATTCAGGGAATCTACGAGCAGTACTTC
TRBV9,TRBJ2-1,.,.,CASSYPSGNEQFF,TGTGCCAGCAGCTACCCCAGCGGCAATGAGCAGTTCTTC
TRBV9,TRBJ2-2,.,TRBD2,CASSVLSVAGAGELFF,TGTGCCAGCAGCGTCTTGTCTGTAGCGGGAGCCGGGGAGCTGTTTTTT
TRBV20-1,TRBJ1-5,.,.,CSAQGGTATNQPQHF,TGCAGTGCCCAAGGCGGAACAGCTACCAATCAGCCCCAGCATTTT
TRBV24-1,TRBJ2-5,.,TRBD1,CATSDSRQGRQETQYF,TGTGCCACCAGTGATTCCCGACAGGGGCGTCAAGAGACCCAGTACTTC
TRBV18,TRBJ1-1,.,.,CASSPNRNTEAFF,TGTGCCAGCTCACCAAACAGGAACACTGAAGCTTTCTTT
TRBV6-5,TRBJ2-1,.,TRBD2,CASSSGLAGGFEQFF,TGTGCCAGCTCCTCGGGACTAGCGGGAGGGTTTGAGCAGTTCTTC
TRBV7-2,TRBJ2-3,few,.,CASSLASDTQYF,TGTGCCAGCAGCTTAGCGTCAGATACGCAGTATTTT
TRBV5-4,TRBJ2-3,.,TRBD2,CASSPGLVTDTQYF,TGTGCCAGCAGCCCAGGACTAGTGACAGATACGCAGTATTTT
TRBV15,TRBJ1-2,once,TRBD1,CATSRDRTGPLGYTF,TGTGCCACCAGCAGAGATAGGACAGGCCCGTTAGGCTACACCTTC
TRBV12-3/TRBV12-4,TRBJ1-5,.,.,CASSLWGSHQPQHF,TGTGCCAGCAGTTTATGGGGGTCCCATCAGCCCCAGCATTTT
TRBV20-1,TRBJ2-1,.,.,CSAPHEGNNEQFF,TGCAGTGCTCCCCACGAAGGGAACAATGAGCAGTTCTTC
TRBV9,TRBJ1-2,.,.,CASSAGREAYGYTF,TGTGCCAGCAGCGCCGGCAGGGAGGCCTATGGCTACACCTTC
TRBV5-6,TRBJ2-7,.,.,CASSPARWGEQYF,TGTGCCAGCAGCCCGGCCAGATGGGGAGAGCAGTACTTC
TRBV5-4,TRBJ1-2,.,.,CASSLNSPSYGYTF,TGTGCCAGCAGCTTGAATTCCCCAAGCTATGGCTACACCTTC
TRBV7-2,TRBJ1-2,.,.,CASSLGGSVGGYGYTF,TGTGCCAGCAGCTTAGGTGGGAGCGTCGGCGGTTATGGCTACACCTTC
TRBV15,TRBJ2-5,once,.,CATSRVRETQYF,TGTGCCACCAGCAGAGTAAGGGAGACCCAGTACTTC
TRBV3-1,TRBJ2-1,once,TRBD2,CASSQERLAGEIDEQFF,TGTGCCAGCAGCCAGGAGCGACTAGCGGGCGAGATCGATGAGCAGTTCTTC
TRBV6-6,TRBJ1-6,.,.,CASSPAGGGSPLHF,TGTGCCAGCAGCCCCGCGGGGGGTGGTTCACCCCTCCACTTT
TRBV30,TRBJ1-5,.,.,CAWSRTPPGPLSRDNQPQHF,TGTGCCTGGAGTCGCACACCTCCGGGACCCTTGTCCCGTGACAATCAGCCCCAGCATTTT
TRBV10-3,TRBJ2-7,.,TRBD2,CAIRGGAGASTYEQYF,TGTGCCATCAGGGGGGGAGCGGGGGCTTCCACCTACGAGCAGTACTTC
TRBV27,TRBJ1-2,once,TRBD1,CASTPLADRDGYTF,TGTGCCAGCACCCCCCTAGCGGACAGGGATGGCTACACCTTC
TRBV5-6,TRBJ2-1,.,.,CASSLFPREQFF,TGTGCCAGCAGCTTGTTCCCCCGTGAGCAGTTCTTC
TRBV5-4,TRBJ1-2,.,.,CASSLGGRGLRDYGYTF,TGTGCCAGCAGCTTGGGGGGGCGAGGACTAAGGGACTATGGCTACACCTTC
TRBV11-2,TRBJ2-3,.,TRBD2,CASSPRREGRDTQYF,TGTGCCAGCAGCCCCCGGAGGGAGGGCCGAGATACGCAGTATTTT
TRBV9,TRBJ2-2,.,TRBD1,CASSDQQGEITGELFF,TGTGCCAGCAGCGACCAACAGGGGGAAATCACCGGGGAGCTGTTTTTT
TRBV20-1,TRBJ2-5,.,TRBD2,CSARLSGGYQETQYF,TGCAGTGCTAGACTGAGCGGGGGGTACCAAGAGACCCAGTACTTC
TRBV29-1,TRBJ2-5,.,TRBD2,CSVVTSGFQETQYF,TGCAGCGTTGTAACTAGCGGTTTCCAAGAGACCCAGTACTTC
TRBV9,TRBJ1-2,.,.,CASSVGYTF,TGTGCCAGCAGCGTGGGCTACACCTTC
TRBV11-2,TRBJ1-5,once,.,CASSLDGTVTNQPQHF,TGTGCCAGCAGCTTAGACGGGACCGTAACGAATCAGCCCCAGCATTTT
TRBV3-1,TRBJ1-5,.,.,CASNQGYSNQPQHF,TGTGCCAGCAACCAGGGATATAGCAATCAGCCCCAGCATTTT
TRBV20-1,TRBJ2-7,.,.,CSALKGSSSYEQYF,TGCAGTGCTCTGAAGGGCAGCAGCTCCTACGAGCAGTACTTC
TRBV29-1,TRBJ1-2,.,.,CSVQMSGERGYTF,TGCAGCGTCCAAATGTCGGGGGAGAGAGGCTACACCTTC
TRBV9,TRBJ2-7,.,.,CASSTHNEQYF,TGTGCCAGCAGCACTCACAACGAGCAGTACTTC